This T cell receptor (beta chain) was obtained from a study of T cells after somatic rescue of genetic block. Measured with immunoSEQ multiplex PCR; TCRdb has only the in-frame clones, and not every one. This repertoire shows 110,000 or so clones, 90% to 95% found once; its top ten account for more than 1.4%. With 3 bases removed from V and 4 bases from J, the gap between germline ends came to 12 bases. Germline V CDR1 and CDR2: PRHDT, FYEKMQ (reference sequence). The CDR3 consists of 14 residues. The J gene is TRBJ1-2, the V gene TRBV13; possibly TRBD1 for D (6 bases). This TCR was sampled from a woman under 30. Sample: peripheral blood mononuclear cells (PBMCs). The CDR3 nucleotides read TGTGCCAGCAGCTTGGGGGGCCCTGGCTATGGCTACACCTTC. Translated, it gives CASSLGGPGYGYTF. The full variable domain, rest sourced from reference TRBV13 and TRBJ1-2, is AAGVIQSPRHLIKEKRETATLKCYPIPRHDTVYWYQQGPGQDPQFLISFYEKMQSDKGSIPDRFSAQQFSDYHSELNMSSLELGDSALYFCASSLGGPGYGYTFGSGTRLTVV.